This T cell receptor (beta chain) was retrieved from a study of blood T cell repertoires in COVID-19 (dated by TCRdb to 2019 to 2021). Context from the whole study: The collaborator samples originated in the United States, Italy and Spain and spanned the acute and convalescent phases of COVID-19. The sample metadata nearly always contained a de-identified subject ID, COVID-19 status, age in years and sex. Where available, HLA class I and class II types were taken from metadata supplied by the sample provider and were not determined by assay-based typing. The repertoires were made available in a free public database intended to serve as a resource for research on the immune response to SARS-CoV-2. The prospective study material was composed of cDNA or gDNA derived from T cells, B-cell-depleted T cells, or PBMCs. The samples were drawn from two sources: the first 160 participants of the ongoing ImmuneRACE study, and 1,254 subjects contributed by 6 global collaborators. The dataset comprised deeply sampled blood TCRbeta repertoires from subjects exposed to, actively infected with, or recovered from COVID-19. Study-wide findings and limitations: How much clinical and demographic metadata was included differed by source and by participant, and the metadata was provided uncurated.

TCRbeta CDR3 regions were amplified from genomic DNA by means of the immunoSEQ Assay, a bias-controlled multiplex PCR. Per the authors' processing: The number of nucleated cells in each sample was estimated from the amplification of reference gene primers within the assay. To quantify the absolute abundance of each unique TCRbeta CDR3 rearrangement, sequence reads were collapsed and filtered. For each sample, productive Simpson clonality was calculated by taking the square root of Simpson's diversity index across productive rearrangements. Drawn from immuneACCESS, this table holds only the in-frame rearrangements with V and J called that TCRdb kept. Clones are partly lost; checked studies trace under half to an unresolved V gene and leave the rest unexplained. For V, J and clone size, that table is used; D and trimming come from the DNA. For this sample there are approximately 280,000 clones; 86% appear just once. Approximately 2% of the sample belongs to the ten largest clones.

Another Seattle source contributed samples from volunteer blood donors who had recovered from COVID-19. Collaborating institutions collected whole blood in K2EDTA tubes following their own protocols. For TCRbeta analysis, collaborators shipped samples in one of three forms: frozen whole blood, isolated PBMCs, or DNA extracted from either of those sample types. The CDR3 covers 15 residues, taking in both the cysteine and the phenylalanine. The only DNA kept is the CDR3, 45 bases in frame from the first base. As encoded in the germline V gene (reference sequence), CDR1 is LNHDA while CDR2 is SQIVND. Unmatched junction bases come to 3, with V trimmed by 3 bases and J by 3 bases. Regarding this clone: Its antigen has not been determined. The record has no base qualities; no much larger clone is one base away.

The V gene is TRBV19 and the J gene is TRBJ2-1; TRBD2 matches 9 bases in the middle. The TCR comes from a woman younger than 45 who had recovered from COVID-19. The sequencing input was peripheral blood. The nucleotides read TGTGCCAGTAGTATTATTAGCGGGGGCTACAATGAGCAGTTCTTC. It translates to CASSIISGGYNEQFF.